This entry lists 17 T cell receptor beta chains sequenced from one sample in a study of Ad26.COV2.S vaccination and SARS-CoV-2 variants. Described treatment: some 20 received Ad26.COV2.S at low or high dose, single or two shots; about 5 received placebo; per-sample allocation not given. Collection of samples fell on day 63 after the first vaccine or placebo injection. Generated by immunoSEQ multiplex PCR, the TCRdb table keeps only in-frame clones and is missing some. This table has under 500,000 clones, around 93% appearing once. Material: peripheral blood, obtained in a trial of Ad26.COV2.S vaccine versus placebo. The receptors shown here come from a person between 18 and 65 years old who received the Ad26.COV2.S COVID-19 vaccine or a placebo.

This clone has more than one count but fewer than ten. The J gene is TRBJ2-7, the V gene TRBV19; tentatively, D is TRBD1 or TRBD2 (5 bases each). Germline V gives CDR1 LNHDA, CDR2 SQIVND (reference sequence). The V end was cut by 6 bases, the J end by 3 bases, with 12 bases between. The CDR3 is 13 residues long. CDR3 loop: CASSNGALYEQYF. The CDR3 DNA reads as TGTGCCAGTAGCAACGGGGCCCTCTACGAGCAGTACTTC.

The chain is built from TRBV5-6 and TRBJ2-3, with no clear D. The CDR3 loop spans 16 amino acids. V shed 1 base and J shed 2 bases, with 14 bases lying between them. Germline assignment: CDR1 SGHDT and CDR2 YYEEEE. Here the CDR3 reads CASSLFGYGYTDTQYF. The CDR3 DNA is TGTGCCAGCAGCTTGTTTGGGTACGGGTACACAGATACGCAGTATTTT.

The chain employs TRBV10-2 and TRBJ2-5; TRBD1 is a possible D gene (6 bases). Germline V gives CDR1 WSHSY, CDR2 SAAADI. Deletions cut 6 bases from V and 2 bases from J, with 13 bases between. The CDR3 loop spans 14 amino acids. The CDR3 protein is CASRPDSPQETQYF. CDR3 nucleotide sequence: TGCGCCAGCAGGCCGGACAGTCCTCAAGAGACCCAGTACTTC.

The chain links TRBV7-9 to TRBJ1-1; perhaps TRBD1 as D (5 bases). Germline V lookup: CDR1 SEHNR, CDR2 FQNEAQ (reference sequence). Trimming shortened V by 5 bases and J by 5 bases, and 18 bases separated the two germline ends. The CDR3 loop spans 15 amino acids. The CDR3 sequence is CASSPWTNGGTEAFF. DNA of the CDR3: TGTGCCAGCAGCCCCTGGACGAACGGGGGGACTGAAGCTTTCTTT.

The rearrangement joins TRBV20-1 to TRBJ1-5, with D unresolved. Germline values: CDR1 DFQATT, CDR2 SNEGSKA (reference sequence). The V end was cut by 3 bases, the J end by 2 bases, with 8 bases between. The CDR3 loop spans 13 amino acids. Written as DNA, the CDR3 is TGCAGTGCTAGTAGGGAAGGCAATCAGCCCCAGCATTTT. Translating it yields CSASREGNQPQHF.

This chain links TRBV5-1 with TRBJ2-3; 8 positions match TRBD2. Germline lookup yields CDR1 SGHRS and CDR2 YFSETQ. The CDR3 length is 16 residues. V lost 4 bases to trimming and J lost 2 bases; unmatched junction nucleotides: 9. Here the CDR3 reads CASSPTGGTLTDTQYF. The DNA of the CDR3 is TGCGCCAGCAGCCCAACGGGGGGGACTCTCACAGATACGCAGTATTTT.

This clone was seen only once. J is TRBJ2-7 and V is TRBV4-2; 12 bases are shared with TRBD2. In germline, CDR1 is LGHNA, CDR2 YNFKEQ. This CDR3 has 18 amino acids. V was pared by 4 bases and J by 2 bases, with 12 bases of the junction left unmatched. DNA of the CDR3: TGTGCCAGCAGCCCTCAGACTAGCGGGGGCCTCCTTGCCTACGAGCAGTACTTC. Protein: CASSPQTSGGLLAYEQYF.

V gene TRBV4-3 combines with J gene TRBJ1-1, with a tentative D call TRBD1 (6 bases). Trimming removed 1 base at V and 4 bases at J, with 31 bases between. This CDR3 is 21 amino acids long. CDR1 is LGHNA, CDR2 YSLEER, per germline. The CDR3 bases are TGCGCCAGCAGCCAAGCCTCCTACGGTCCGGGCTTGGGGGGGCCTTCCACTGAAGCTTTCTTT. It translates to CASSQASYGPGLGGPSTEAFF.

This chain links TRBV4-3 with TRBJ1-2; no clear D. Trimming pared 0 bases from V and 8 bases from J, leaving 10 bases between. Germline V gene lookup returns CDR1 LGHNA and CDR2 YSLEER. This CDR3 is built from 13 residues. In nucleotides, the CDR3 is TGCGCCAGCAGCCAAGAAGGGTTTGGGGGCTACACCTTC. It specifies CASSQEGFGGYTF.

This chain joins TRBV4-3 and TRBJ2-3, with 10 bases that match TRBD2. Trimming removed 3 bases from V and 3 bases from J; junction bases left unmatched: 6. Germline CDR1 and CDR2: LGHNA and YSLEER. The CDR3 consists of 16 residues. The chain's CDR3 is CASSQSGLAETDTQYF. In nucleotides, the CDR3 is TGCGCCAGCAGCCAGTCAGGACTAGCGGAAACAGATACGCAGTATTTT.

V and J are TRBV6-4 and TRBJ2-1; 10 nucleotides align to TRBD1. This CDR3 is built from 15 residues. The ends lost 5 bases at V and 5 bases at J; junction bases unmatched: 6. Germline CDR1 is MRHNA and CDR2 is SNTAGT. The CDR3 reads CASSPRQGANNEQFF. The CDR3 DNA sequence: TGTGCCAGCAGTCCAAGACAGGGGGCAAACAATGAGCAGTTCTTC.

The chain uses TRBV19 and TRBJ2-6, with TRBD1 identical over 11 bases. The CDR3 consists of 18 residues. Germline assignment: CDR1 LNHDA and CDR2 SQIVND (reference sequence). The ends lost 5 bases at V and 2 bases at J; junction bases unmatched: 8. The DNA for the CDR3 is TGTGCCAGTAGTGTCCGGGACAGGGGGAACACTGGGGCCAACGTCCTGACTTTC. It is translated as CASSVRDRGNTGANVLTF.

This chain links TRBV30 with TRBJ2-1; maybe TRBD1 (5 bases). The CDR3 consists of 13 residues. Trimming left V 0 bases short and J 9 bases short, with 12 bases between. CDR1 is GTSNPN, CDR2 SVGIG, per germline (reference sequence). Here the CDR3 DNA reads TGTGCCTGGAGTGTAGGTGGACACCTTGAGCAGTTCTTC. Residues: CAWSVGGHLEQFF.

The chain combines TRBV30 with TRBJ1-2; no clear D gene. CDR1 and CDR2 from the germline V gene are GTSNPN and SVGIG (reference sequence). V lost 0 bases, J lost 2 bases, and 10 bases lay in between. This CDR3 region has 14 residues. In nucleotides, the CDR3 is TGTGCCTGGAGTGTCCCAGAAAAAAACTATGGCTACACCTTC. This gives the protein CAWSVPEKNYGYTF.

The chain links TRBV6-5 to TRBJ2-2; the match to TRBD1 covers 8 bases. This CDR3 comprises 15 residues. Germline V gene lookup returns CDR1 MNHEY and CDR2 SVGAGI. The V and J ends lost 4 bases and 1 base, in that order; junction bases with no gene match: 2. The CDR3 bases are TGTGCCAGCAGTTGGGACAGGAGGAACACCGGGGAGCTGTTTTTT. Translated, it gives CASSWDRRNTGELFF.

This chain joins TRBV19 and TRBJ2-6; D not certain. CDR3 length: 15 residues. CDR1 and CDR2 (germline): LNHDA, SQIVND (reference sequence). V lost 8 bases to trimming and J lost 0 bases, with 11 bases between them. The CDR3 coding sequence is TGTGCCAGTCGCCACGACTCCTCTGGGGCCAACGTCCTGACTTTC. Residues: CASRHDSSGANVLTF.

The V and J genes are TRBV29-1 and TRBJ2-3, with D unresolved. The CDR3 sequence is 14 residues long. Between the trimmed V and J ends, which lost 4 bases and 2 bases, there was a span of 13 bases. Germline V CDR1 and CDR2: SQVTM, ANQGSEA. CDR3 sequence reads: CSVVGVTVTDTQYF. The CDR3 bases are TGCAGCGTTGTTGGGGTAACGGTCACAGATACGCAGTATTTT.